The 13 T cell receptor beta chains reported below all come from one sample, sequenced in a study of beta chain features in type 1 diabetes. Expressed TCRB transcripts were sequenced because the isolated RNA had all been reverse transcribed beforehand. Here immunoSEQ multiplex PCR was the method, and the copy in TCRdb shows in-frame clones only, minus some. The sample has 350,000 to 450,000 clones; roughly 16% are singletons. The sequencing sample was made of naive CD4+ T cells from blood. The receptors here all came from a woman younger than 35 in good health.

J is TRBJ2-7 and V is TRBV18; D unresolved. Germline CDR1 is KGHSH and CDR2 is LQKENI. The CDR3 spans 16 residues. V lost 1 base and J 2 bases, leaving 15 bases between the germline ends. As DNA, the CDR3 is TGTGCCAGCTCACCACGCCCGATTCGAACAGCCTACGAGCAGTACTTC. Amino acid sequence: CASSPRPIRTAYEQYF.

This clone was detected only a few times. This rearrangement joins TRBV29-1 to TRBJ2-1; perhaps TRBD2 as D (6 bases). The CDR3 runs 17 residues. CDR1 SQVTM and CDR2 ANQGSEA come from the germline V gene. V was pared by 0 bases and J by 1 base, with 16 bases between. The CDR3 is CSVEDLGLGGSYNEQFF. CDR3 in DNA: TGCAGCGTTGAAGATCTCGGGTTGGGGGGTTCCTACAATGAGCAGTTCTTC.

This chain joins TRBV30 and TRBJ2-5; 7 bases fit TRBD1. Germline assignment: CDR1 GTSNPN and CDR2 SVGIG (reference sequence). V shed 8 bases and J 9 bases; nucleotides not matched to a gene: 12. The CDR3 has 12 residues. CDR3: CAGGKAQGAQYF. The CDR3 nucleotides are TGTGCCGGGGGAAAAGCCCAGGGGGCCCAGTACTTC.

This clone showed up just a few times. V and J are TRBV11-2 and TRBJ2-3, with D perhaps matching TRBD2 (6 bases). In germline, CDR1 is SGHAT, CDR2 FQNNGV. The CDR3 consists of 15 residues. Trimming cost V 0 bases and J 1 base, with 8 bases left between them. CDR3 DNA sequence: TGTGCCAGCAGCTTAGAGGGCGGGGGCACAGATACGCAGTATTTT. Translating it yields CASSLEGGGTDTQYF. The full variable domain, with the rest looked up from reference TRBV11-2 and TRBJ2-3, is EAGVAQSPRYKIIEKRQSVAFWCNPISGHATLYWYQQILGQGPKLLIQFQNNGVVDDSQLPKDRFSAERLKGVDSTLKIQPAKLEDSAVYLCASSLEGGGTDTQYFGPGTRLTVL.

The genes are TRBV16 and TRBJ1-5, with TRBD1 matching 11 bases. After removal of 4 bases from V and 4 bases from J, the junction contained 6 bases not matched to a gene. Germline CDR1 is KGHSY and CDR2 is FQNENV. This CDR3 has 16 amino acids. CDR3 sequence: CASSPRDRGMNQPQHF. The CDR3 DNA sequence: TGTGCCAGCAGCCCCAGGGACAGGGGGATGAATCAGCCCCAGCATTTT.

The rearrangement links TRBV5-1 to TRBJ2-5; no definite D call. The CDR3 covers 13 residues. Trimming stripped 0 bases from V and 7 bases from J, with 10 bases between. Germline CDR1 and CDR2: SGHRS and YFSETQ. The CDR3 loop is CASSLVIQVTQYF. The CDR3 region has the DNA TGCGCCAGCAGCTTGGTTATCCAGGTGACCCAGTACTTC.

V and J are TRBV7-9 and TRBJ2-3; 9 bases line up with TRBD1. The trim removed 1 base at V and 6 bases at J, leaving 8 bases unmatched. In germline, CDR1 is SEHNR, CDR2 FQNEAQ (reference sequence). The CDR3 has 16 amino acids. This chain's CDR3 is CASSLDPGQGTDTQYF. The CDR3 nucleotides are TGTGCCAGCAGCTTAGATCCGGGACAGGGAACCGATACGCAGTATTTT.

This clone was observed a handful of times. This sequence joins TRBV27 and TRBJ2-3; 13 bases line up with TRBD2. The CDR3 is 16 residues long. Germline V CDR1 and CDR2: MNHEY, SMNVEV (reference sequence). J was trimmed by 5 bases and V by 6 bases; bases with no gene match: 8. CDR3 sequence reads: CASRGRLAGGIDTQYF. CDR3 coding DNA: TGTGCCAGCAGGGGAAGACTAGCGGGAGGAATAGATACGCAGTATTTT.

Points on this clone: In the same sample, other DNA sequences code for this CDR3. The chain couples TRBV5-1 to TRBJ2-7, with 8 bases lining up with TRBD2. The germline gives CDR1 SGHRS, CDR2 YFSETQ. The CDR3 has 14 residues. J gave up 4 bases and V 2 bases, and 5 bases lay outside the gene matches. CDR3 protein: CASSLASGRYEQYF. The CDR3 DNA sequence: TGCGCCAGCAGCTTAGCTAGCGGGCGATACGAGCAGTACTTC.

The genes are TRBV29-1 and TRBJ2-1, with D perhaps TRBD2 (6 bases). CDR1 is SQVTM and CDR2 is ANQGSEA in the germline V gene. V was shortened by 2 bases and J by 0 bases, with 17 bases between the two germline ends. The CDR3 has 17 amino acids. CDR3 in amino acids: CSVENYRRDSSYNEQFF. The DNA of the CDR3 is TGCAGCGTTGAAAATTATCGAAGGGACTCCTCCTACAATGAGCAGTTCTTC.

Only a few counts were recorded for this clone. The chain links TRBV27 to TRBJ1-2; maybe TRBD1 (5 bases). V lost 4 bases, J lost 4 bases, and 10 bases lay in between. Germline V gives CDR1 MNHEY, CDR2 SMNVEV (reference sequence). The CDR3 covers 13 residues. In DNA form, the CDR3 reads TGTGCCAGCAGTTCCTATCAGGGCTATGGCTACACCTTC. This codes for CASSSYQGYGYTF.

This clone has only a few counts. The chain has TRBV7-3 and TRBJ2-1; 9 nucleotides agree with TRBD2. The CDR3 runs 15 residues. Looked up from germline, CDR1 is SGHTA and CDR2 is FQGTGA. The trim removed 5 bases at V and 8 bases at J, leaving 10 bases unmatched. The CDR3 DNA follows: TGTGCCAGCAGCATAGGGGGCGGGAGGGCATATGAGCAGTTCTTC. Encoded protein: CASSIGGGRAYEQFF.

This clone was found a few times. The rearrangement uses TRBV7-9 and TRBJ1-1; no clear D. This CDR3 spans 13 amino acids. Trimming removed 1 base at V and 11 bases at J, with 14 bases between. From germline, CDR1 is SEHNR and CDR2 FQNEAQ (reference sequence). CDR3 sequence reads: CASSLVWPTEAFF. The CDR3 DNA reads as TGTGCCAGCAGCTTAGTTTGGCCCACGGAGGCTTTCTTT.